This is a list of T cell receptor beta chains from one sample in a study of T cell changes during pregnancy in multiple sclerosis. Produced via immunoSEQ multiplex PCR; TCRdb's table is partial and in-frame only. This sample yields approximately 45,000 clones, of which around nine tenths are seen a single time; around 0.35% belongs to the top ten. This specimen consisted of CD4+ T cells from peripheral blood mononuclear cells, obtained in the second trimester of pregnancy. The receptors were gathered from a female donor in good health, enrolled as a control in a pregnancy study. Both conserved end residues are part of each CDR3. Fields, in order: D gene, J gene, clone size, V gene, CDR3 DNA, CDR3 protein. The D gene is left open where the match is weak. For some rows the clone size is stated as once, few or many, or as a class when expanded; others skip it.

>TRBD1|TRBJ1-2|few|TRBV30
TGTGCCTGGAGTATTCAGGGGGCCTATGGCTACACCTTC
CAWSIQGAYGYTF
>.|TRBJ2-1|.|TRBV21-1
TGTGCCAGCAGCAAAGCAGCGGGGGGGCCATGCTATGAGCAGTTCTTC
CASSKAAGGPCYEQFF
>.|TRBJ1-1|.|TRBV27
TGTGCCAGCAGTTTTTGGCAGAACACTGAAGCTTTCTTT
CASSFWQNTEAFF
>.|TRBJ1-2|.|TRBV20-1
TGCAGTGCTAGATCCTACTATGGCTACACCTTC
CSARSYYGYTF
>.|TRBJ2-7|.|TRBV7-8
TGTGCCAGCAGCTTAGTTGCGCCCTCAATAAGCTCCTACGAGCAGTACTTC
CASSLVAPSISSYEQYF
>TRBD1|TRBJ2-7|.|TRBV18
TGTGCCAGCTCACTACCGGGGACAGGGGGCTACGAGCAGTACTTC
CASSLPGTGGYEQYF
>.|TRBJ2-1|.|TRBV5-6
TGTGCCAGCAGCACCCGATGGGGACTTGGTTCCTACAATGAGCAGTTCTTC
CASSTRWGLGSYNEQFF
>TRBD1|TRBJ1-5|.|TRBV7-9
TGTGCCAGCAGCTTAGGGACAGGTGGAAATCAGCCCCAGCATTTT
CASSLGTGGNQPQHF
>TRBD1|TRBJ1-2|.|TRBV7-9
TGTGCCAGCAGCAAACCAGACAGGGGAGGGTACTATGGCTACACCTTC
CASSKPDRGGYYGYTF
>.|TRBJ2-7|.|TRBV19
TGTGCCAGTAGCGTGGGACTCATGAGCTCCTACGAGCAGTACTTC
CASSVGLMSSYEQYF
>TRBD1|TRBJ1-2|.|TRBV7-9
TGTGCCAGCAGCACTCGGACAGGGACCGATACTAACTATGGCTACACCTTC
CASSTRTGTDTNYGYTF
>.|TRBJ2-3|.|TRBV7-9
TGTGCCAGCAGCTCCAACAGGAAAGCCGCAGATACGCAGTATTTT
CASSSNRKAADTQYF
>TRBD1|TRBJ1-1|.|TRBV13
TGTGCCAGCAGCGAGACAGGGTACGGAGTCTCTGAAGCTTTCTTT
CASSETGYGVSEAFF
>TRBD2|TRBJ2-1|.|TRBV19
TGTGCCAGTAGTGGGGCGGGGGGATACAATGAGCAGTTCTTC
CASSGAGGYNEQFF